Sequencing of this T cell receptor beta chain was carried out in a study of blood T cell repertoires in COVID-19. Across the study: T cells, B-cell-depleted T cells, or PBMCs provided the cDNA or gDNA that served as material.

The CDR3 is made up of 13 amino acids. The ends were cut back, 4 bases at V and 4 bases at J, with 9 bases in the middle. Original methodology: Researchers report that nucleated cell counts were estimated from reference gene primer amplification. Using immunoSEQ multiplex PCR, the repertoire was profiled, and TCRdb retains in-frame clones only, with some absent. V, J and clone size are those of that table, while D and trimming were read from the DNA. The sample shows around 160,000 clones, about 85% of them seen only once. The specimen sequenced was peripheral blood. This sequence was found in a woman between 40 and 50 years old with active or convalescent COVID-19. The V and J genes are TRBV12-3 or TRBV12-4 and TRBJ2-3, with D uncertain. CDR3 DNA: TGTGCCAGCAGTTCTGGGCTCCCAGATACGCAGTATTTT. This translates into CASSSGLPDTQYF.